This T cell receptor beta chain was recorded in a study of blood T cell repertoires in COVID-19. Whole-study context: Both acute and convalescent COVID-19 samples were obtained from the United States, Italy and Spain. Sample material is recorded as cDNA or gDNA derived from T cells, B-cell-depleted T cells, or PBMCs.

Methods used by the authors: Amplification of reference gene primers was used by the study to estimate nucleated cell counts. TCRdb's table, derived via immunoSEQ multiplex PCR, lists solely in-frame clones and lacks some. Clone size and V and J calls were adopted from that table, with D and trimming inferred from the DNA. The table has around 140,000 clones, roughly 86% seen once. The germline V gene has CDR1 SGHAT and CDR2 FQNNGV. CDR3 size: 16 residues. After removal of 2 bases from V and 2 bases from J, the junction contained 8 bases not matched to a gene. Participants' own reports of clinical history determined their cohort assignment.

The sample comprised PBMCs or T cells enriched from blood (not recorded which). This receptor was identified in a woman aged 50 to 60 with acute COVID-19. The rearrangement links TRBV11-2 to TRBJ1-1; 7 nucleotides align to TRBD1. CDR3 sequence: CASSLKLGTANTEAFF. CDR3 DNA: TGTGCCAGCAGCTTAAAGCTAGGGACAGCCAACACTGAAGCTTTCTTT. Based on the CDR3 plus reference TRBV11-2 and TRBJ1-1, the full variable domain is EAGVAQSPRYKIIEKRQSVAFWCNPISGHATLYWYQQILGQGPKLLIQFQNNGVVDDSQLPKDRFSAERLKGVDSTLKIQPAKLEDSAVYLCASSLKLGTANTEAFFGQGTRLTVV.